Below are 10 T cell receptor beta chains sequenced from a single sample in a study of blood T cell repertoires in COVID-19. The data were produced by immunoSEQ multiplex PCR, yet TCRdb's version contains in-frame clones alone and is incomplete. The sample contains approximately 200,000 clones, more than 80% of which appear only once. The specimen sequenced was PBMCs or T cells enriched from blood (not recorded which). The receptors were sampled from a man aged 60 to 69 who had recovered from COVID-19.

The V call is TRBV11-3, the J call TRBJ1-6, with D tentatively TRBD1 (6 bases). The CDR3 spans 14 residues. V was cut by 5 bases and J by 6 bases, with 11 bases left in between. The V gene's germline CDR1 is SGHNT and CDR2 YENEEA. CDR3 loop: CASSRRTVNSPLHF. In nucleotides, the CDR3 is TGTGCCAGCAGCCGCCGGACAGTTAATTCACCCCTCCACTTT.

V and J are TRBV18 and TRBJ2-4, with a possible D match to TRBD2 (5 bases). Looked up from germline, CDR1 is KGHSH and CDR2 is LQKENI. The CDR3 spans 16 residues. V gave up 2 bases and J gave up 0 bases, with 11 bases separating them. DNA of the CDR3: TGTGCCAGCTCACCATCCCTCGGGATAGCCAAAAACATTCAGTACTTC. This encodes CASSPSLGIAKNIQYF.

The chain couples TRBV5-1 to TRBJ2-1; D perhaps matches TRBD1 (5 bases). This CDR3 contains 15 residues. In germline, CDR1 is SGHRS, CDR2 YFSETQ. Trimming cost V 2 bases and J 2 bases, with 11 bases left between them. Here the CDR3 DNA reads TGCGCCAGCAGCTTACCAGACAGAACCTACAATGAGCAGTTCTTC. The encoded protein is CASSLPDRTYNEQFF.

CDR3: CASRTGVSLSNSPLHF. The DNA of the CDR3 is TGTGCCAGCAGGACAGGGGTCTCCTTGAGTAATTCACCCCTCCACTTT. The chain employs TRBV2 and TRBJ1-6; TRBD1 matches at 8 bases. From germline, CDR1 is SNHLY and CDR2 FYNNEI. J lost 6 bases, V lost 6 bases, and 10 bases had no gene match. The CDR3 runs to 16 residues.

The V and J genes are TRBV11-3 and TRBJ1-1; D is perhaps TRBD1 (6 bases). Germline CDR1 is SGHNT and CDR2 is YENEEA. The CDR3 length is 16 residues. The V end lost 5 bases, the J end lost 2 bases, and 18 bases lay between the germline ends. The CDR3: CASSAQLGARNTEAFF. The CDR3 DNA sequence: TGTGCCAGCAGCGCTCAGTTGGGGGCGCGTAACACTGAAGCTTTCTTT.

The rearrangement uses TRBV15 and TRBJ1-1; 7 bases fit TRBD1. V was clipped by 0 bases and J by 11 bases; unmatched bases: 6. The CDR3 loop spans 13 amino acids. The germline gives CDR1 LNHNV, CDR2 YYDKDF (reference sequence). The CDR3 spells CATSREGRGNAFF. CDR3 sequence (DNA): TGTGCCACCAGCAGAGAAGGCAGGGGGAATGCTTTCTTT.

This clone was detected only once. The chain joins TRBV11-3 to TRBJ2-1, with 7 bases lining up with TRBD1. V shed 4 bases and J 6 bases; nucleotides not matched to a gene: 6. The CDR3 sequence is 14 residues long. Germline V gene sequence: CDR1 SGHNT, CDR2 YENEEA. The CDR3 region has the DNA TGTGCCAGCAGCTCACCGACAGGGAGCAATGAGCAGTTCTTC. Translation: CASSSPTGSNEQFF.

The chain has TRBV2 and TRBJ2-1; D unresolved. The CDR3 runs to 14 residues. Germline loops: CDR1 SNHLY, CDR2 FYNNEI. Trimming removed 7 bases at V and 0 bases at J, with 10 bases between. This chain's CDR3 is CASTPAISYNEQFF. In nucleotides, the CDR3 is TGTGCCAGCACCCCAGCGATCTCCTACAATGAGCAGTTCTTC.

The rearrangement links TRBV2 to TRBJ1-2; the D is unclear. Germline V gene lookup returns CDR1 SNHLY and CDR2 FYNNEI. V was clipped by 3 bases and J by 1 base, with 15 bases between them. The CDR3 length is 16 residues. The CDR3: CASSEGTTYINYGYTF. Written as DNA, the CDR3 is TGTGCCAGCAGTGAGGGCACAACGTATATTAACTATGGCTACACCTTC.

The chain combines TRBV3-1 (or the pseudogene TRBV3-2) with TRBJ2-2, with 8 bases lining up with TRBD1. The germline V gene encodes CDR1 LGHDT and CDR2 YNNKEL (reference sequence). The trim removed 4 bases at V and 5 bases at J, leaving 6 bases unmatched. CDR3 length equals 15 residues. CDR3 nucleotides: TGTGCCAGCAGCCCCGGCCACAGGGGGACCGGGGAGCTGTTTTTT. Translation: CASSPGHRGTGELFF.